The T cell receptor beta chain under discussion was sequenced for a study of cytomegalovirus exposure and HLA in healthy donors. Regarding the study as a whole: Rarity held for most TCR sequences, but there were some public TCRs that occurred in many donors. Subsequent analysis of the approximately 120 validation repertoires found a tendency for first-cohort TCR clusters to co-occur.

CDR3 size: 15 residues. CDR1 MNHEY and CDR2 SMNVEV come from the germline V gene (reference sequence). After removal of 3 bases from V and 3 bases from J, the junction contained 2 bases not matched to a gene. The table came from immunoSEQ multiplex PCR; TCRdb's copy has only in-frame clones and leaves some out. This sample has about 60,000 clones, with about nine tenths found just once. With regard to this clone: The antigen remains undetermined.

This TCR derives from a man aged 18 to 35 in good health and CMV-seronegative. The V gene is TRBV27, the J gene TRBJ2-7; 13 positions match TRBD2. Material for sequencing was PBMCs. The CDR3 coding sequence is TGTGCCAGCAGTTTGTGGACTAGCGGGAGCTACGAGCAGTACTTC. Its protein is CASSLWTSGSYEQYF.